The clone carrying this TCR beta chain was found many times. Its matching antigen is unknown. With 10-nucleotide random UMIs, 5'RACE was used to make the cDNA. Over 160 million TCR-beta sequences from 15-18 subjects came out of each sequencing run. TCRdb independently ran MiXCR on the 5' RACE reads; one entry per CDR3 protein. The table has tens of thousands of distinct CDR3 sequences, 2.5% to 3% seen once; the top ten hold roughly 1.1%. The unsorted libraries originated from 2 million PBMCs kept at -80 C. This sample was included in a study of neurological immune-mediated disorders. Findings and caveats of the study: Sharing of CDR3 amino acid sequences among expanded clones across subjects was absent, suggesting private repertoires in all groups.

The receptor was derived from a woman younger than 45 with multiple sclerosis. The sample comprised PBMCs.

The CDR3 DNA reads as TGCGCCAGCAGCTTGGCCGCCGGGACAGATCTTGAAAAACTGTTTTTT. It translates to CASSLAAGTDLEKLFF. The chain couples TRBV5-1 to TRBJ1-4; 7 bases line up with TRBD1. Germline V gene sequence: CDR1 SGHRS, CDR2 YFSETQ. The CDR3 has 16 residues. Trimming took 0 bases from V and 7 from J; bases not matched to a gene: 9.